A single sample is the source of the 21 T cell receptor beta chains below, sequenced in a study of regulatory T cells in long-lasting Graves disease. As for time point: newly diagnosed GD, antithyroid drugs for less than 3 months. Researchers made the TCR library from RNA that was extracted from PBMCs. To make TCR beta libraries, researchers used iRepertoire HTBI primers and Arm-PCR of CDR3 regions. TCRdb called the multiplex PCR reads again in MiXCR, with one record for every CDR3 protein. The data contain 360,000 or so distinct CDR3 sequences, 12% of them singletons. These data also formed part of another study, on T cells in Graves' hyperthyroidism and ophthalmopathy.

Sequencing was performed on peripheral blood mononuclear cells (PBMCs), taken at new diagnosis, from a patient treated with antithyroid drugs. The origin of the receptors is a woman in her late teens or twenties with Graves disease.

This clonotype was seen ten or more times. The chain links TRBV7-2 to TRBJ2-5; D tentatively fits TRBD1 or TRBD2 (5 bases each). The CDR3 consists of 14 residues. Trimming removed 6 bases at V and 4 bases at J, with 15 bases between. CDR1 SGHTA and CDR2 FQGNSA come from the germline V gene. The CDR3 reads CASSFEGRLETQYF. CDR3 nucleotide sequence: TGTGCCAGCAGTTTCGAGGGACGGCTAGAGACCCAGTACTTC.

This clonotype was seen repeatedly, ten times or more. The chain is built from TRBV20-1 and TRBJ1-5; weak D call: TRBD1 (5 bases). This CDR3 comprises 15 residues. Germline V gives CDR1 DFQATT, CDR2 SNEGSKA (reference sequence). V was cut by 0 bases and J by 4 bases, with 13 bases left in between. The CDR3 loop reads CSARDQGDGNQPQHF. The CDR3 nucleotides are TGCAGTGCTAGAGATCAAGGGGATGGAAATCAGCCCCAGCATTTT.

With regard to this clonotype: At one of its ends the junction is not consistent with the germline gene, which may arise from a read error. This rearrangement joins TRBV2 to TRBJ1-1, with TRBD1 matching 8 bases. The V gene's germline CDR1 is SNHLY and CDR2 FYNNEI. This CDR3 spans 16 amino acids. The CDR3 here is CAGSVFGDRPNTEAFF. The DNA of the CDR3 is TGTGCCGGCAGTGTTTTTGGGGACAGGCCGAACACTGAAGCTTTCTTT.

This clonotype was seen ten or more times. The V call is TRBV11-2, the J call TRBJ2-1; 10 nucleotides line up with TRBD2. CDR1 and CDR2 from the germline V gene are SGHAT and FQNNGV. V lost 3 bases and J lost 7; bases outside the gene matches: 6. The CDR3 totals 15 residues. CDR3 residues: CASSFLSGGRNEQFF. As DNA, the CDR3 is TGTGCCAGCAGCTTCCTTAGCGGGGGGAGGAATGAGCAGTTCTTC.

Many counts were recorded for this clonotype. The V and J genes are TRBV12-3 or TRBV12-4 and TRBJ1-5, with D uncertain. Trimming took 6 bases from V and 0 from J, leaving 18 bases between them. The length of the CDR3 is 17 residues. CDR3 DNA sequence: TGTGCCAGCAGACTTGGGTGGACCGTCGATAGCAATCAGCCCCAGCATTTT. Protein product: CASRLGWTVDSNQPQHF.

The chain carries TRBV20-1 and TRBJ2-1; TRBD2 matches 8 bases. Trimming took 5 bases from V and 6 from J; bases not matched to a gene: 15. This CDR3 comprises 16 residues. Germline lookup yields CDR1 DFQATT and CDR2 SNEGSKA (reference sequence). The CDR3 region has the DNA TGCAGTGCTCACGCCCCCGGGGGGGGCAAGGGCAATGAGCAGTTCTTC. It yields the protein CSAHAPGGGKGNEQFF.

CDR3 sequence: CASSLDLRDFYGYTF. The DNA for the CDR3 is TGTGCCAGCAGCTTAGACCTCCGGGACTTCTACGGCTACACCTTC. The rearrangement uses TRBV7-2 and TRBJ1-2, with D possibly being TRBD1 (5 bases). V was pared by 1 base and J by 8 bases, with 17 bases between. The CDR3 has 15 amino acids. Per germline, CDR1 SGHTA and CDR2 FQGNSA. The variable domain in full, with the rest retrieved from reference TRBV7-2 and TRBJ1-2, is GAGVSQSPSNKVTEKGKDVELRCDPISGHTALYWYRQSLGQGLEFLIYFQGNSAPDKSGLPSDRFSAERTGGSVSTLTIQRTQQEDSAVYLCASSLDLRDFYGYTFGSGTRLTVV.

This sequence joins TRBV15 and TRBJ1-4; 7 bases are shared with TRBD1. J lost 7 bases, V lost 5 bases, and 7 bases had no gene match. The germline gives CDR1 LNHNV, CDR2 YYDKDF (reference sequence). This CDR3 comprises 14 residues. CDR3 bases: TGTGCCACCAGCCATGACAGGGAGGGTGAAAAACTGTTTTTT. As protein: CATSHDREGEKLFF.

This clonotype was detected many times. The V and J genes are TRBV7-9 and TRBJ2-5; TRBD2 agrees at 9 bases. The CDR3 contains 17 residues. Trimming cost V 4 bases and J 5 bases; bases outside gene matches: 14. CDR1 is SEHNR and CDR2 is FQNEAQ in the germline V gene (reference sequence). The CDR3 DNA reads TGTGCCAGCAGCTCGTTTGAACCGGGACTAGCTTTGGAGACCCAGTACTTC. Translating it yields CASSSFEPGLALETQYF.

Concerning this clonotype: One junction end does not reproduce the germline sequence, and a read error may be involved. The gene calls are TRBV7-9 and TRBJ2-3; D unresolved. The CDR3 has 13 residues. Per germline, CDR1 SEHNR and CDR2 FQNEAQ (reference sequence). CDR3 sequence: CTSSYLSHPAQYF. CDR3 in DNA: TGTACCAGCAGCTACCTGAGTCATCCTGCGCAGTATTTT.

This clonotype occurred a few times. V is TRBV7-9 and J is TRBJ2-3; D gene unclear. Germline assignment: CDR1 SEHNR and CDR2 FQNEAQ (reference sequence). The CDR3 is 15 amino acids. Trimming stripped 2 bases from V and 12 bases from J, with 21 bases between. CDR3 in DNA: TGTGCCAGCAGCTTAACCCCCGCGGTAAATCTTGGTCAGTATTTT. Protein sequence: CASSLTPAVNLGQYF.

This clonotype showed up many times. J is TRBJ2-7 and V is TRBV29-1; no firm D call. Germline V gene lookup returns CDR1 SQVTM and CDR2 ANQGSEA. CDR3 length: 12 residues. Trimming took off 7 bases at V and 2 bases at J, with 12 bases between the two ends. DNA of the CDR3: TGCAGCGCCCTTCAAGAGGCCTACGAGCAGTACTTC. Amino acids: CSALQEAYEQYF.

A note on this clonotype: Possible read error: a much larger clone is one base away. The chain joins TRBV5-1 to TRBJ2-5, with unresolved D. Trimming removed 2 bases from V and 11 bases from J, with 10 bases in between. The CDR3 totals 11 residues. The germline V gene has CDR1 SGHRS and CDR2 YFSETQ. The CDR3 nucleotides are TGCGCCAGCAGCTTCGATAATGAGCAGTACTTC. This codes for CASSFDNEQYF.

This clonotype showed up many times. This chain connects TRBV30 to TRBJ2-1; 9 nucleotides align to TRBD1. The CDR3 sequence is 14 residues long. J gave up 1 base and V 5 bases, and 3 bases lay outside the gene matches. CDR1 is GTSNPN, CDR2 SVGIG, per germline (reference sequence). CDR3 region: CAWGQGISYNEQFF. CDR3 DNA: TGTGCCTGGGGACAGGGGATATCCTACAATGAGCAGTTCTTC.

This clonotype was seen repeatedly, ten times or more. This chain uses TRBV12-3 or TRBV12-4 with TRBJ2-1; D uncertain. V gave up 2 bases and J gave up 6 bases, with 11 bases separating them. The CDR3 is 14 amino acids. CDR3 residues: CASSLFRFCNEQFF. CDR3 DNA: TGTGCCAGCAGTTTATTTAGGTTTTGCAATGAGCAGTTCTTC.

With regard to this clonotype: This may arise from a read error, as a much more abundant clone is one base away. The chain carries TRBV12-3 or TRBV12-4 and TRBJ2-1, with 9 bases identical to TRBD1. The CDR3 has 16 residues. V trimming: 8 bases; J trimming: 7 bases; junction bases outside the gene matches: 15. The CDR3 spells CASSLNMGTGRNEQFF. The DNA for the CDR3 is TGTGCCAGCTCACTCAATATGGGGACAGGGAGGAATGAGCAGTTCTTC.

The V call is TRBV6-2 or TRBV6-3, the J call TRBJ2-1; 8 positions match TRBD1. V was clipped by 5 bases and J by 3 bases; unmatched bases: 3. This CDR3 contains 14 residues. Germline V gives CDR1 MNHEY, CDR2 SVGEGT. The CDR3 is CASSPGGVYNEQFF. In DNA form, the CDR3 reads TGTGCCAGCAGTCCAGGGGGCGTCTACAATGAGCAGTTCTTC.

This clonotype occurred a few times. V gene TRBV5-8 combines with J gene TRBJ1-5; unclear D gene. CDR3 length: 17 amino acids. Germline CDR1 SGHTS, CDR2 YDEGEE. The V end lost 2 bases, the J end lost 4 bases, and 19 bases lay between the germline ends. CDR3 in amino acids: CASSLTRGKAPNQPQHF. In nucleotides, the CDR3 is TGTGCCAGCAGCTTAACCCGGGGAAAAGCTCCAAATCAGCCCCAGCATTTT.

Ten or more counts support this clonotype. The CDR3 here is CSAPPRLAGPSYEQYF. The CDR3 bases are TGCAGTGCTCCTCCCCGACTAGCGGGACCCTCCTACGAGCAGTACTTC. This rearrangement joins TRBV20-1 to TRBJ2-7, with 11 bases identical to TRBD2. Germline V lookup: CDR1 DFQATT, CDR2 SNEGSKA (reference sequence). Losses at the gene ends were 5 bases for V and 0 bases for J; bases not matched to a gene: 9. This CDR3 region has 16 residues.

This clonotype has at least ten counts. The chain carries TRBV7-2 and TRBJ2-1; D gene unclear. This CDR3 is built from 17 residues. The germline V gene encodes CDR1 SGHTA and CDR2 FQGNSA. Trimming stripped 4 bases from V and 7 bases from J, with 23 bases between. The CDR3 sequence: CASSSKGGPARHNEQFF. In DNA form, the CDR3 reads TGTGCCAGCAGCTCCAAGGGTGGCCCAGCGAGACATAATGAGCAGTTCTTC.

This clonotype was observed at least ten times. The rearrangement links TRBV5-5 to TRBJ1-2, with 7 positions matching TRBD1. There are 15 residues in the CDR3. Germline V CDR1 and CDR2: SGHKS, YYEKEE (reference sequence). J was trimmed by 2 bases and V by 2 bases; bases with no gene match: 6. CDR3 sequence reads: CASSFYDRANYGYTF. DNA for the CDR3: TGTGCCAGCAGCTTCTACGACAGGGCCAACTATGGCTACACCTTC.